The clone carrying this TCR beta chain was seen just once. Its antigen is not identified. Measured with immunoSEQ multiplex PCR; TCRdb has only the in-frame clones, and not every one. The sample has 2 million to 2.5 million clones, approximately 95% seen once; the top ten hold approximately 0.4%. Germline V gene sequence: CDR1 SGHDT, CDR2 YYEEEE. Trimming at V came to 4 bases and at J to 1 base, leaving 7 bases not matched to a gene. The CDR3 runs 17 residues. This entry belongs to a study of shared clonotypes between healthy human individuals. Overall study results and limits: Shared clonotypes across all four donors exceeded non-shared ones in generation probability.

Sequences were obtained from naive CD4+ T cells from PBMCs. The sample's subset: CD45RA+ positively selected. This sequence originates from a man in his late teens or twenties in good health. Some clones in this sample may be carry-over from other donors' samples. The chain has TRBV5-6 and TRBJ2-6; 8 bases fit TRBD1. CDR3 residues: CASSPTGVRSGANVLTF. DNA of the CDR3: TGTGCCAGCAGCCCGACAGGGGTACGGTCTGGGGCCAACGTCCTGACTTTC.